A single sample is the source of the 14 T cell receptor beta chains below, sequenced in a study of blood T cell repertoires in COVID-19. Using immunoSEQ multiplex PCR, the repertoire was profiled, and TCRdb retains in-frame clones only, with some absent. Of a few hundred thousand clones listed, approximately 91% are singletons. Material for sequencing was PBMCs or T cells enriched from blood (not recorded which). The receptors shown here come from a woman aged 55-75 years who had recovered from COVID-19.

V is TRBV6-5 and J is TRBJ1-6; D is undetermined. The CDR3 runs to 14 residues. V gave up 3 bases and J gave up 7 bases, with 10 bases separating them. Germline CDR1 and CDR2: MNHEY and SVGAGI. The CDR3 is CASSYQDGNSPLHF. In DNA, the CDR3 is TGTGCCAGCAGTTATCAAGACGGGAATTCACCCCTCCACTTT.

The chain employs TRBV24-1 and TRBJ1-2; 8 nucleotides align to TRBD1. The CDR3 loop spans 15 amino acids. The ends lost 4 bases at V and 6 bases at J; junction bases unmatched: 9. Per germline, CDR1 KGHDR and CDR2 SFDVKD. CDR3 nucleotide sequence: TGTGCCACCAGTGACGCGACAGGGGCAGGTGATGGCTACACCTTC. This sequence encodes CATSDATGAGDGYTF.

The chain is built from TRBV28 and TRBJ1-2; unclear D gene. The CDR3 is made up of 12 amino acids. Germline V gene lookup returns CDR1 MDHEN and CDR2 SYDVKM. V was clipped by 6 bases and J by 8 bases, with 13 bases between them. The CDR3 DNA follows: TGTGCCAGCAGGGATCAAGAGGGAGGCTACACCTTC. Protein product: CASRDQEGGYTF.

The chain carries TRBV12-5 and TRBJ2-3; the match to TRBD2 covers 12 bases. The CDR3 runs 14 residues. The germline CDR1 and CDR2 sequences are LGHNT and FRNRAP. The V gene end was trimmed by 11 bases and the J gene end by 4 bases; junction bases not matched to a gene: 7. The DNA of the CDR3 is TGTGCTTCCCAAAGACTAGCGGGGGCAGATACGCAGTATTTT. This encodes CASQRLAGADTQYF.

In DNA form, the CDR3 reads TGTGCCAGCAGCTCCTCAGGGGGCTGGGGCACTGAAGCTTTCTTT. Amino acids: CASSSSGGWGTEAFF. The chain is built from TRBV7-9 and TRBJ1-1, with TRBD1 matching 8 bases. Germline V gene data show CDR1 as SEHNR and CDR2 as FQNEAQ (reference sequence). The CDR3 loop spans 15 amino acids. Trimming at V came to 4 bases and at J to 4 bases, leaving 8 bases not matched to a gene.

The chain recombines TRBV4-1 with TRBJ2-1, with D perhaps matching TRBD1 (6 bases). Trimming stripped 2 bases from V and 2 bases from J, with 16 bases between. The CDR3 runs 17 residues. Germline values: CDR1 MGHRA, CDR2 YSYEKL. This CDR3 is CASSQQLTGLAYNEQFF. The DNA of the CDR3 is TGCGCCAGCAGCCAACAATTAACAGGGTTAGCCTACAATGAGCAGTTCTTC.

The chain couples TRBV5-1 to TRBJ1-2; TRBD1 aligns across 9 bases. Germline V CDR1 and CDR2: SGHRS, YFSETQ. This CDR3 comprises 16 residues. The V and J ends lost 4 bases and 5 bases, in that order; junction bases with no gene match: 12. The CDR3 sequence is CASSPRTGDGTYGYTF. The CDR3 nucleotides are TGCGCCAGCAGCCCCCGGACAGGGGACGGAACTTATGGCTACACCTTC.

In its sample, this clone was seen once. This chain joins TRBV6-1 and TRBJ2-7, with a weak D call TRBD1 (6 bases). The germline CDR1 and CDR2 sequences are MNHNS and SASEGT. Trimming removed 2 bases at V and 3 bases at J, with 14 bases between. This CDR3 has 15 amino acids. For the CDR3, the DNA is TGTGCCAGCAGTGAAAGATTTGGGGACATCTACGAGCAGTACGTC. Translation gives CASSERFGDIYEQYV.

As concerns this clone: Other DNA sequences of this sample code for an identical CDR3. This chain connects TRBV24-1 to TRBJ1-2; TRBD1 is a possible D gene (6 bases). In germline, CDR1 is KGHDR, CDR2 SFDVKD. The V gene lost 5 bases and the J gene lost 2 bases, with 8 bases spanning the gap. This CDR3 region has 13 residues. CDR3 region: CATSGGQNYGYTF. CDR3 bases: TGTGCCACCAGTGGAGGACAGAACTATGGCTACACCTTC.

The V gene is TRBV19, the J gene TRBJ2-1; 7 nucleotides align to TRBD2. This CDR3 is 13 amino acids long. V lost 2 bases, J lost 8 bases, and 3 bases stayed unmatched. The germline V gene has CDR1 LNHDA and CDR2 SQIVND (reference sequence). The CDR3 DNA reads TGTGCCAGTAGTATAATCGGGGGGTATGAGCAGTTCTTC. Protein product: CASSIIGGYEQFF.

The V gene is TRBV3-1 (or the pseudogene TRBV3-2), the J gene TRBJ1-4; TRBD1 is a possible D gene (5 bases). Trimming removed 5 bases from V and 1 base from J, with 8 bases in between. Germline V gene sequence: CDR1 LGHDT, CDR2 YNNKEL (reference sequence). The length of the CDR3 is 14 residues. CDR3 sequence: CASSGQGTNEKLFF. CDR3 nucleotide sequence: TGTGCCAGCAGCGGGCAGGGAACTAATGAAAAACTGTTTTTT.

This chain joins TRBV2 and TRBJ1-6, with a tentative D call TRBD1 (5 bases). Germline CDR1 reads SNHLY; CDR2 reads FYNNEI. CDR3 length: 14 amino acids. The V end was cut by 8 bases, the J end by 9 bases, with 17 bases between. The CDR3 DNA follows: TGTGCCAGCGAACCTGGGCCAGGGTTTTCACCCCTCCACTTT. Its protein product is CASEPGPGFSPLHF.

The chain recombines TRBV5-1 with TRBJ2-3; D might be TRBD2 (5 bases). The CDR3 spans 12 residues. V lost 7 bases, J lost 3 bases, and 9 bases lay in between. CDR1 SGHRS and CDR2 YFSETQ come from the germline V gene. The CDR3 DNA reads TGCGCCAGCTCACTAGATACAGATACGCAGTATTTT. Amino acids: CASSLDTDTQYF.

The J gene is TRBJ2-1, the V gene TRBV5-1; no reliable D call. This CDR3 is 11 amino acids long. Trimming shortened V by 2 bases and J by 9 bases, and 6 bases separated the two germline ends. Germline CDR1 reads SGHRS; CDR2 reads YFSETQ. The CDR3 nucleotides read TGCGCCAGCAGCTTAGTGCGTGAGCAGTTCTTC. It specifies CASSLVREQFF. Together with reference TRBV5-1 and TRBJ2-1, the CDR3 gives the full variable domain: KAGVTQTPRYLIKTRGQQVTLSCSPISGHRSVSWYQQTPGQGLQFLFEYFSETQRNKGNFPGRFSGRQFSNSRSEMNVSTLELGDSALYLCASSLVREQFFGPGTRLTVL.